The present T cell receptor (beta chain) was sequenced within a study of OX40 agonist ivuxolimab in advanced cancers. Turning to the study itself: Ivuxolimab doses were 0.01, 0.1, 0.3, 1.5, 3 or 10 mg/kg every 2 weeks. Three individuals attained partial responses, comprising one hepatocellular carcinoma case and two cutaneous melanoma cases.

The protocol was immunoSEQ multiplex PCR, while the TCRdb copy is restricted to in-frame clones and leaves out a portion. The table records roughly 60,000 clones, roughly 84% of them present only once. This clone was detected a few times. As yet, its antigen is unknown. General study results and limits: It was not determined which antigens were specifically recognized by the peripheral T cells that had undergone clonal expansion.

The sequence was collected from an adult with an advanced solid tumor such as melanoma, head and neck, liver or kidney cancer. The material sequenced was CD4+ or CD8+ T cells sorted from blood, taken in a trial of the OX40 agonist ivuxolimab.

CDR3: CASSHGNSGRRPQHF. The DNA for the CDR3 is TGTGCCAGCAGCCATGGCAATTCAGGGCGTCGGCCCCAGCATTTT. J is TRBJ1-5 and V is TRBV5-8, with D perhaps matching TRBD1 (5 bases). CDR1 is SGHTS and CDR2 is YDEGEE in the germline V gene. This CDR3 contains 15 residues. V shed 4 bases and J shed 9 bases, with 20 bases lying between them.